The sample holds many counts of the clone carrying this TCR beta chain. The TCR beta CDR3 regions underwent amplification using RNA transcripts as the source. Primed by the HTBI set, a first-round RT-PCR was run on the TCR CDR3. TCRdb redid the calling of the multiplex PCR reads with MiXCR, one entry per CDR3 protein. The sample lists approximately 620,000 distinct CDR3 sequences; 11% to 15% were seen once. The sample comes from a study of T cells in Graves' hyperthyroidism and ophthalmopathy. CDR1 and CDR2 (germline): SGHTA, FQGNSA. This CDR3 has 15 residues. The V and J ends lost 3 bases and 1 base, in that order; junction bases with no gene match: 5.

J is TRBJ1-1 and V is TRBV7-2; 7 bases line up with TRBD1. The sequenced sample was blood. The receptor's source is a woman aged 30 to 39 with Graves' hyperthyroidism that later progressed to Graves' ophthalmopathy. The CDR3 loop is CASSFSQGQNTEAFF. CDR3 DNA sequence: TGTGCCAGCAGCTTTTCACAGGGGCAGAACACTGAAGCTTTCTTT.